The clone carrying this TCR beta chain came up a few times. The antigen is not known. The data belong to a study of post-analysis software for immune sequencing data. Looking at the study overall: Both relapsing-remitting and secondary progressive multiple sclerosis featured among the disease courses, as did progressive-relapsing multiple sclerosis.

V was clipped by 2 bases and J by 6 bases, with 14 bases between them. Per germline, CDR1 MDHEN and CDR2 SYDVKM. The length of the CDR3 is 14 residues. Broader study findings: Samples made in the same batch grouped tightly together by F measure. Controls had lower frequencies than patients of a handful of TRBV segments, which included TRBV5-6, TRBV5-1 and TRBV20-1. Multiple sclerosis was associated with a significant reduction in normalized Chao1 diversity relative to controls.

Each TCR beta cDNA library carried unique molecular identifiers. From around 1 to 10 million T cells, 400,000 to 650,000 cDNA molecules were obtained. Each CDR3 protein is one row after TCRdb ran MiXCR on the PCR reads. The table records over 150,000 distinct CDR3 sequences, roughly 30% of them present only once. This TCR came from a girl aged 5-17 years with multiple sclerosis. Specimen: blood. This chain links TRBV28 with TRBJ2-7; D is unresolved. CDR3 in amino acids: CASSLNPDQGEQYF. The CDR3 bases are TGTGCCAGCAGTTTAAATCCCGACCAAGGCGAGCAGTACTTC.